Listed here are 9 T cell receptor beta chains from one sample, sequenced in a study of blood T cell repertoires in COVID-19. Data came from immunoSEQ multiplex PCR; TCRdb stores just in-frame clones and leaves some out. Of about 400,000 clones detected, 85% to 90% appear once; the ten largest clones hold 3%. The specimen was peripheral blood. The receptors were gathered from a human donor in a cohort sampled during active COVID-19.

The chain carries TRBV27 and TRBJ2-2; TRBD1 matches 7 bases. This CDR3 region has 17 residues. V gave up 5 bases and J gave up 0 bases; unmatched junction bases: 9. Germline loops: CDR1 MNHEY, CDR2 SMNVEV (reference sequence). The CDR3 DNA follows: TGTGCCAGCAGTCCAGACAGGGCGGCTTCGAACACCGGGGAGCTGTTTTTT. This encodes CASSPDRAASNTGELFF.

The chain links TRBV3-1 (or the pseudogene TRBV3-2) to TRBJ1-4; D is uncertain. Germline V lookup: CDR1 LGHDT, CDR2 YNNKEL (reference sequence). V gave up 1 base and J gave up 0 bases, with 12 bases separating them. The CDR3 length is 17 residues. The DNA for the CDR3 is TGTGCCAGCAGCCAAGGTAGCTCCCGAGCAACTAATGAAAAACTGTTTTTT. Translation gives CASSQGSSRATNEKLFF.

The rearrangement joins TRBV7-6 to TRBJ2-7; TRBD2 agrees at 7 bases. Unmatched junction bases numbered 10, after V lost 5 bases and J lost 0 bases. The CDR3 runs 16 residues. From germline, CDR1 is SGHVS and CDR2 FNYEAQ. The DNA for the CDR3 is TGTGCCAGCAGCCCCAGAGGGGAGGGTAGCTCCTACGAGCAGTACTTC. Residues: CASSPRGEGSSYEQYF.

The chain uses TRBV12-2 and TRBJ1-6. TRBV12-2 is a pseudogene. The CDR3 sequence is 15 residues long. CDR3 residues: CASRPPPNERSPLHF. In nucleotides, the CDR3 is TGTGCAAGTCGCCCCCCCCCTAATGAGCGATCACCCCTCCACTTT.

J is TRBJ1-2 and V is TRBV5-1, with D unresolved. This CDR3 region has 15 residues. CDR1 SGHRS and CDR2 YFSETQ come from the germline V gene. Trimming removed 0 bases from V and 8 bases from J, with 17 bases in between. The CDR3 region has the DNA TGCGCCAGCAGCTTGGGAAGTTCCCCTAGCTCCGGCTACACCTTC. Translation: CASSLGSSPSSGYTF.

The rearrangement joins TRBV7-6 to TRBJ1-2; weak D call: TRBD1 (6 bases). Germline loops: CDR1 SGHVS, CDR2 FNYEAQ. V was trimmed by 4 bases and J by 5 bases, leaving 17 bases between them. The CDR3 covers 15 residues. The CDR3 nucleotides are TGTGCCAGCAGCTCCAATGACAGGACCATATATGGCTACACCTTC. Protein product: CASSSNDRTIYGYTF.

The chain couples TRBV6-5 to TRBJ1-3; no firm D call. The V gene's germline CDR1 is MNHEY and CDR2 SVGAGI. CDR3 size: 15 residues. V lost 0 bases to trimming and J lost 1 base, with 7 bases between them. The chain's CDR3 is CASSYSLQSGNTIYF. CDR3 DNA: TGTGCCAGCAGTTACTCGTTGCAGTCTGGAAACACCATATATTTT.

The rearrangement joins TRBV27 to TRBJ1-1; 8 bases are shared with TRBD1. The CDR3 runs to 15 residues. V was clipped by 5 bases and J by 0 bases; unmatched bases: 5. Germline CDR1 is MNHEY and CDR2 is SMNVEV (reference sequence). The CDR3 region is CASSPGTGMNTEAFF. The CDR3 DNA is TGTGCCAGCAGTCCCGGGACAGGTATGAACACTGAAGCTTTCTTT.

This sequence joins TRBV27 and TRBJ1-2; TRBD1 matches 9 bases. The CDR3 totals 15 residues. Trimming at V came to 6 bases and at J to 6 bases, leaving 11 bases not matched to a gene. Germline V lookup: CDR1 MNHEY, CDR2 SMNVEV (reference sequence). CDR3 in amino acids: CASRNLGQGLHGYTF. The CDR3 coding sequence is TGTGCCAGCAGAAACTTGGGACAGGGATTACATGGCTACACCTTC.